Given below is one T cell receptor beta chain in context. Its cognate antigen is unknown. The data were obtained in a study of T cell responses to AZD1222 COVID-19 vaccine. Profiling relied on immunoSEQ multiplex PCR, and the TCRdb table lists in-frame clones only, not all of them. The data hold under 150,000 clones, with nearly 95% observed a single time. Study-level results: Donors in the cohort were predominantly white British and more often female, and clonal diversity was possibly underestimated.

CDR3 length: 13 amino acids. Germline CDR1 SGHNT, CDR2 YYREEE (reference sequence). Deletions cut 4 bases from V and 7 bases from J, with 14 bases between. The chain employs TRBV5-4 and TRBJ1-1; D gene unclear. The source material was peripheral blood, sampled on day 0 of AZD1222 vaccination. The source is an adult in good health. CDR3 coding DNA: TGTGCCAGCAGCCCCGGCATCCACGGTGAAGCTTTCTTT. Translation: CASSPGIHGEAFF.